This T cell receptor (beta chain) originates from a study of blood T cell repertoires in COVID-19. Background on the study: The United States, Italy and Spain supplied acute and convalescent COVID-19 samples. In each case, the material was cDNA or gDNA derived from T cells, B-cell-depleted T cells, or PBMCs.

The CDR3 consists of 12 residues. With 2 bases clipped from V and 5 bases from J, the junction kept 1 base outside the gene matches. Per the germline V gene, CDR1 is SGHRS and CDR2 is YFSETQ. This clone came up many times. Profiled with immunoSEQ multiplex PCR; TCRdb holds only in-frame clones, not every one. This table has fewer than 300,000 clones, approximately 85% appearing once. This clonotype originated in a human donor with COVID-19, enrolled during active disease. The donor label of this sample is uncertain. Sequencing used peripheral blood. V and J are TRBV5-1 and TRBJ2-7, with 7 bases fitting TRBD2. The CDR3 coding sequence is TGCGCCAGCAGCTTACTAGCGAACGAGCAGTACTTC. Amino acid sequence: CASSLLANEQYF.